The following is a TCR beta chain sequence with its context. Antigen unknown. Profiled with immunoSEQ multiplex PCR; TCRdb holds only in-frame clones, not every one. The table shows about 70,000 clones, with approximately 90% occurring only once. V was trimmed by 5 bases and J by 3 bases, leaving 8 bases between them. Germline V lookup: CDR1 PRHDT, CDR2 FYEKMQ (reference sequence). The CDR3 runs to 12 residues. The sample originates from a study of T cell responses to AZD1222 COVID-19 vaccine. The study, taken as a whole, reports: Clonal diversity was possibly underestimated; the donors were predominantly white British and more often female.

The TCR sequence derives from an adult who received the AZD1222 COVID-19 vaccine. The chain links TRBV13 to TRBJ2-7; D uncertain. The starting material was peripheral blood, obtained 28 days after the second AZD1222 dose. The CDR3 DNA reads TGTGCCAGCAGCCAACAGCACTACGAGCAGTACTTC. Protein product: CASSQQHYEQYF.